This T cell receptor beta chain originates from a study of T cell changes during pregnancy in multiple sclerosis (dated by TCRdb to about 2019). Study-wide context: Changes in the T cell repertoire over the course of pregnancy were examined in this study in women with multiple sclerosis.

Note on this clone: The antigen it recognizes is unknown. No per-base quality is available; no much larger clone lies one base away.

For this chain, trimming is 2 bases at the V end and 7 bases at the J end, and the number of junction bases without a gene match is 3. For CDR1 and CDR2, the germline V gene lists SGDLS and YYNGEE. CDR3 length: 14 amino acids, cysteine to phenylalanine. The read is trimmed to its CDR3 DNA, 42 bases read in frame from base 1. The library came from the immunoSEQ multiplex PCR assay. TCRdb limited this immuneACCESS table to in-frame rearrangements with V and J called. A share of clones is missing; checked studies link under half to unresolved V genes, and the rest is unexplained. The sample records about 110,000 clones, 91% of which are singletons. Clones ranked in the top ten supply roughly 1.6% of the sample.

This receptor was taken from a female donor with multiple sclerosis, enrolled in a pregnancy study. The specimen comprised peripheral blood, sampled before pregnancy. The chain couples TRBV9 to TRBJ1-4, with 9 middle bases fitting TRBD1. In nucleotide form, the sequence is TGTGCCAGCAGCGTCGGGACAGGGAGTGAAAAACTGTTTTTT. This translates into CASSVGTGSEKLFF.